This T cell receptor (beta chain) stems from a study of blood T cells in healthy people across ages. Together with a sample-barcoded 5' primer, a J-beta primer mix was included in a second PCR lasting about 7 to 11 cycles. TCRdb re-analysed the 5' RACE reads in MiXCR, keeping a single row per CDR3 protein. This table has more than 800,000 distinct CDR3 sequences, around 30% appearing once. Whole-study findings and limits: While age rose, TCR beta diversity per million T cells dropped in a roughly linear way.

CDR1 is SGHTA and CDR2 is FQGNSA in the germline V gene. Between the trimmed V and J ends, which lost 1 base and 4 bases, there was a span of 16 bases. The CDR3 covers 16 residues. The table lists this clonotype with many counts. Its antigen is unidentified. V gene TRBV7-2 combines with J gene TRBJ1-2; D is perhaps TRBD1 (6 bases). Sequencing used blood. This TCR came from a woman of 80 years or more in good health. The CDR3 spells CASSLVGRGEGYGYTF. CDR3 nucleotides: TGTGCCAGCAGCTTAGTTGGCAGGGGCGAGGGCTATGGCTACACCTTC.